What follows are 5 T cell receptor beta chains derived from one specimen sequenced in a study of T cell responses to AZD1222 COVID-19 vaccine. Repertoires were generated with immunoSEQ multiplex PCR, while TCRdb's copy carries only in-frame clones and drops some. The repertoire includes 85,000 to 130,000 clones, roughly nine tenths of them detected once, and 16% sits in the top ten. This specimen was peripheral blood, taken on day 0 of AZD1222 vaccination. These receptors came from an adult in good health.

The chain recombines TRBV27 with TRBJ2-1; no clear D. CDR1 is MNHEY and CDR2 is SMNVEV in the germline V gene (reference sequence). The CDR3 totals 15 residues. Trimming left V 2 bases short and J 0 bases short, with 8 bases between. The CDR3 sequence: CASSLNTRSYNEQFF. CDR3 in DNA: TGTGCCAGCAGTTTAAACACTCGCTCCTACAATGAGCAGTTCTTC.

This clone has a single count. The rearrangement links TRBV6-4 to TRBJ2-1, with 8 bases identical to TRBD2. In germline, CDR1 is MRHNA, CDR2 SNTAGT. CDR3 size: 15 residues. V lost 4 bases and J lost 4; bases outside the gene matches: 6. The CDR3 sequence: CASSVTGGEYNEQFF. CDR3 bases: TGTGCCAGCAGTGTTACCGGGGGGGAATACAATGAGCAGTTCTTC.

The table lists this clone with a count of one. The rearrangement uses TRBV6-5 and TRBJ1-2, with 10 bases matching TRBD1. The V gene end was trimmed by 3 bases and the J gene end by 8 bases; junction bases not matched to a gene: 9. Germline V CDR1 and CDR2: MNHEY, SVGAGI. The CDR3 is 15 amino acids. CDR3 in DNA: TGTGCCAGCAGTTATTCCGGGACAGGGGTTTTCGGCTACACCTTC. It translates to CASSYSGTGVFGYTF.

This clone was observed a single time. The CDR3 coding sequence is TGTGCCAGCAGTAACACGAACACTGAAGCTTTCTTT. Its protein product is CASSNTNTEAFF. V gene TRBV7-9 combines with J gene TRBJ1-1; no reliable D call. V lost 6 bases and J lost 1, with 6 bases in between. The CDR3 has 12 amino acids. The germline gives CDR1 SEHNR, CDR2 FQNEAQ (reference sequence).

V gene TRBV11-2 combines with J gene TRBJ2-7; perhaps TRBD2 as D (5 bases). Germline loops: CDR1 SGHAT, CDR2 FQNNGV. This CDR3 spans 16 amino acids. The V and J ends lost 6 bases and 2 bases respectively, with 20 bases between them. CDR3 nucleotide sequence: TGTGCCAGCAGTTCATTAGCCCCCACTAGACCCTACGAGCAGTACTTC. Amino acid sequence: CASSSLAPTRPYEQYF.